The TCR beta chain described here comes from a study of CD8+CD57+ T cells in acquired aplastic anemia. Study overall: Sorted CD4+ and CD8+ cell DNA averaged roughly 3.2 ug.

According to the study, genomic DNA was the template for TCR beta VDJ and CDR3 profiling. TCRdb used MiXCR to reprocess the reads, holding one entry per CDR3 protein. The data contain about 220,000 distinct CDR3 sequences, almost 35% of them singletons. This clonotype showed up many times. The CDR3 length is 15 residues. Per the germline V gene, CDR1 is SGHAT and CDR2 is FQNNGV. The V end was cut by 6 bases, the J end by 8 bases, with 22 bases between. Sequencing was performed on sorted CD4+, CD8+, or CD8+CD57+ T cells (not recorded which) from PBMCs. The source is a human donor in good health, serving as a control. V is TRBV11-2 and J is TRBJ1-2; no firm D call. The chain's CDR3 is CASSLERTLLRGYTF. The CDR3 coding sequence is TGTGCCAGCAGTTTGGAACGAACATTGCTGCGGGGCTACACCTTC.